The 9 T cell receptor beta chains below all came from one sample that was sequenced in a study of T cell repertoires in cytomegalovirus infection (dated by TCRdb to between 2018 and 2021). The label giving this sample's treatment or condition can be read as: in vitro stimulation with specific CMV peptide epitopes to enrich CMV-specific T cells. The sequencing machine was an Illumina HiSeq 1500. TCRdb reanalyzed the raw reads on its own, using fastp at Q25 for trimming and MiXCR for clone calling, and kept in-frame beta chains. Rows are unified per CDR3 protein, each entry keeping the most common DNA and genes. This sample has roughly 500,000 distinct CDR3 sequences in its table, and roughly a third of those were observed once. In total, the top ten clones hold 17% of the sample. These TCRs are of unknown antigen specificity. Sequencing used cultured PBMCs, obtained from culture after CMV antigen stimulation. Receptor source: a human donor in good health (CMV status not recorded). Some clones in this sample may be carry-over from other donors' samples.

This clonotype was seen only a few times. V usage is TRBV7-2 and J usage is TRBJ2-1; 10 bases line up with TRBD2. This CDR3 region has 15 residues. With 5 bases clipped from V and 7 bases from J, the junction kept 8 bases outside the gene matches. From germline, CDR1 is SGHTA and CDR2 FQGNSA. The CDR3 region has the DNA TGTGCCAGCAGCATTAGCGGGAGGTTCACGAATGAGCAGTTCTTC. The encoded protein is CASSISGRFTNEQFF.

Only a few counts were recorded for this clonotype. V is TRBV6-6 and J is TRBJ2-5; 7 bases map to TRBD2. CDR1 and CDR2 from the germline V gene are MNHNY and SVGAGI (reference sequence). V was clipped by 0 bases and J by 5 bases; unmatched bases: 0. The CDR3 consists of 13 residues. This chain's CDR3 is CASSYSGGETQYF. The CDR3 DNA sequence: TGTGCCAGCAGTTACTCCGGGGGGGAGACCCAGTACTTC.

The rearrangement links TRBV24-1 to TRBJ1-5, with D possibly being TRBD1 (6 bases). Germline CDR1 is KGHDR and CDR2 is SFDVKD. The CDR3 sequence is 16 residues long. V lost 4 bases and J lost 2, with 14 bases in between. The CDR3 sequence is CATSEPDRLGNQPQHF. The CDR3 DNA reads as TGTGCCACCAGTGAACCAGACAGGCTCGGCAATCAGCCCCAGCATTTT.

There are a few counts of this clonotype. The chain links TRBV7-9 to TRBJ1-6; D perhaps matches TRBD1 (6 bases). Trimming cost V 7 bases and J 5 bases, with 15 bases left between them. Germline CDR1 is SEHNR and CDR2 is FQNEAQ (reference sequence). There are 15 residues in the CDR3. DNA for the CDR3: TGTGCCAGCACCCAGACAGGAGCAGATAATTCACCCCTCCACTTT. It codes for CASTQTGADNSPLHF.

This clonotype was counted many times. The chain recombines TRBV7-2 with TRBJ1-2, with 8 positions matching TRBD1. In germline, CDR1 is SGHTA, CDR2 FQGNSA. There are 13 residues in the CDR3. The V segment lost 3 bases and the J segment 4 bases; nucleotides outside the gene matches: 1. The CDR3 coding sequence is TGTGCCAGCAGCTTTACAGGGGGCTATGGCTACACCTTC. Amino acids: CASSFTGGYGYTF.

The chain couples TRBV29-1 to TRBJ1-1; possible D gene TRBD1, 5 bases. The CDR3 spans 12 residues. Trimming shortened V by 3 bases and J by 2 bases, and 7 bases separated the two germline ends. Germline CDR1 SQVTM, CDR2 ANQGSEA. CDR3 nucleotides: TGCAGCGTTGAGACAGACAACACTGAAGCTTTCTTT. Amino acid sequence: CSVETDNTEAFF.

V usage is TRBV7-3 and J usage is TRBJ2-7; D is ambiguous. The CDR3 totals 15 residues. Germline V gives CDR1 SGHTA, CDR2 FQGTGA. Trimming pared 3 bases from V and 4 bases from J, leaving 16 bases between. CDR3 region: CASSLPQGGQYEQYF. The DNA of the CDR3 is TGTGCCAGCAGCTTGCCCCAAGGTGGGCAATACGAGCAGTACTTC.

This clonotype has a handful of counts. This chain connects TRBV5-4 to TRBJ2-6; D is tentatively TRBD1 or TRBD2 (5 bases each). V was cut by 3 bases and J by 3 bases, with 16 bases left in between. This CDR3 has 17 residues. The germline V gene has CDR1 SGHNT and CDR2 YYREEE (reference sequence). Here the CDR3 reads CASSSGRGPGGANVLTF. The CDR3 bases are TGTGCCAGCAGCTCCGGACGGGGCCCTGGTGGGGCCAACGTCCTGACTTTC.

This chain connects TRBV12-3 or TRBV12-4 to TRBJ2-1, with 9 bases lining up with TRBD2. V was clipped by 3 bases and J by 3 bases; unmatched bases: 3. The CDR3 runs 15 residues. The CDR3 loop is CASSLREGRYNEQFF. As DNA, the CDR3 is TGTGCCAGCAGTTTGCGGGAGGGTCGCTACAATGAGCAGTTCTTC.